The 22 T cell receptor beta chains given below trace back to one sample, sequenced in a study of T cells in localized non-small cell lung cancer. Clones were sequenced by immunoSEQ multiplex PCR, and TCRdb holds only the in-frame ones, with some missing. This table holds just over 15,000 clones, around 87% found once. The sample was peripheral blood mononuclear cells, taken before any cancer treatment. These receptors all stem from a male donor at least 60 years old with stage II lung adenocarcinoma.

The V and J genes are TRBV5-8 and TRBJ2-7, with TRBD1 as a possible D gene (6 bases). The CDR3 spans 13 residues. The germline V gene has CDR1 SGHTS and CDR2 YDEGEE. V lost 1 base and J lost 3, with 8 bases in between. CDR3 residues: CASSLTGRYEQYF. CDR3 nucleotide sequence: TGTGCCAGCAGCTTGACAGGGCGCTACGAGCAGTACTTC.

This chain uses TRBV29-1 with TRBJ2-1; 12 bases align to TRBD2. Trimming cost V 6 bases and J 5 bases; bases outside gene matches: 5. The CDR3 is 14 residues long. Germline CDR1 is SQVTM and CDR2 is ANQGSEA. DNA for the CDR3: TGCAGCGTCCTAGCGGGAGGGGTCCACAATGAGCAGTTCTTC. Translating it yields CSVLAGGVHNEQFF.

The chain has TRBV29-1 and TRBJ1-1; D might be TRBD1 (5 bases). Germline CDR1 SQVTM, CDR2 ANQGSEA. Trimming took 6 bases from V and 4 from J, leaving 12 bases between them. The CDR3 contains 12 residues. CDR3 in DNA: TGCAGCGTCTTAAGGGGTGGCACTGAAGCTTTCTTT. It specifies CSVLRGGTEAFF.

The chain combines TRBV5-1 with TRBJ2-1; 9 bases align to TRBD1. Germline CDR1 reads SGHRS; CDR2 reads YFSETQ. The CDR3 covers 18 residues. V was pared by 3 bases and J by 1 base, with 11 bases of the junction left unmatched. Here the CDR3 reads CASSWPGQGTKSYNEQFF. CDR3 sequence (DNA): TGCGCCAGCAGCTGGCCGGGACAGGGAACAAAGTCCTACAATGAGCAGTTCTTC.

The CDR3 nucleotides read TGTGCCAGCAGCTTAGTAAGGGCCCAAGAGACCCAGTACTTC. It specifies CASSLVRAQETQYF. The rearrangement joins TRBV7-9 to TRBJ2-5, with D unclear. Germline-derived CDR1 and CDR2 are SEHNR and FQNEAQ (reference sequence). V lost 1 base and J 1 base, leaving 7 bases between the germline ends. This CDR3 is built from 14 residues.

This sequence joins TRBV5-1 and TRBJ2-5, with D unclear. The germline gives CDR1 SGHRS, CDR2 YFSETQ. This CDR3 contains 15 residues. V was cut by 4 bases and J by 5 bases, with 18 bases left in between. The CDR3 DNA sequence: TGCGCCAGCAGCAGAATCCATGGGGTTCCGGAGACCCAGTACTTC. Amino acids: CASSRIHGVPETQYF.

The rearrangement links TRBV5-6 to TRBJ1-2, with D perhaps matching TRBD1 (5 bases). In germline, CDR1 is SGHDT, CDR2 YYEEEE. The CDR3 consists of 14 residues. V lost 2 bases, J lost 8 bases, and 16 bases lay in between. Here the CDR3 reads CASSFADPRGGYTF. CDR3 sequence (DNA): TGTGCCAGCAGCTTCGCAGACCCGAGGGGAGGCTACACCTTC. Filled out from reference TRBV5-6 and TRBJ1-2, the complete variable domain reads DAGVTQSPTHLIKTRGQQVTLRCSPKSGHDTVSWYQQALGQGPQFIFQYYEEEERQRGNFPDRFSGHQFPNYSSELNVNALLLGDSALYLCASSFADPRGGYTFGSGTRLTVV.

The chain has TRBV4-1 and TRBJ2-2; D is ambiguous. The CDR3 consists of 17 residues. Between the trimmed V and J ends, which lost 4 bases and 3 bases, there was a span of 18 bases. Per germline, CDR1 MGHRA and CDR2 YSYEKL. This CDR3 reads CASSLNQYGQDTGELFF. As DNA, the CDR3 is TGCGCCAGCAGCCTCAATCAATACGGTCAGGACACCGGGGAGCTGTTTTTT.

V is TRBV14 and J is TRBJ2-2; TRBD1 might be the D (8 bases). The CDR3 is 17 amino acids. Germline V CDR1 and CDR2: SGHDN, FVKESK. Trimming shortened V by 4 bases and J by 0 bases, and 15 bases separated the two germline ends. The DNA of the CDR3 is TGTGCCAGCAGCCTCCGGACAGGGAGGGCGAACACCGGGGAGCTGTTTTTT. Amino acid sequence: CASSLRTGRANTGELFF.

The chain carries TRBV7-8 and TRBJ1-2, with no clear D. Germline loops: CDR1 SGHVS, CDR2 FQNEAQ. The V end was cut by 5 bases, the J end by 2 bases, with 9 bases between. The CDR3 totals 13 residues. CDR3 coding DNA: TGTGCCAGCAGCCCGACGGGAAACTATGGCTACACCTTC. This gives the protein CASSPTGNYGYTF. The whole variable domain, filled in from reference TRBV7-8 and TRBJ1-2, reads GAGVSQSPRYKVAKRGQDVALRCDPISGHVSLFWYQQALGQGPEFLTYFQNEAQLDKSGLPSDRFFAERPEGSVSTLKIQRTQQEDSAVYLCASSPTGNYGYTFGSGTRLTVV.

This rearrangement joins TRBV5-4 to TRBJ2-7; 8 bases align to TRBD2. The CDR3 is 13 residues long. The germline CDR1 and CDR2 sequences are SGHNT and YYREEE (reference sequence). Germline trimming cut 4 bases from V and 5 bases from J; bases unmatched to any gene: 5. The CDR3 region is CASSPPGGHEQYF. The CDR3 DNA reads TGTGCCAGCAGCCCCCCGGGGGGGCACGAGCAGTACTTC.

The chain employs TRBV7-9 and TRBJ2-1; D gene ambiguous. Trimming shortened V by 3 bases and J by 7 bases, and 4 bases separated the two germline ends. Germline CDR1 reads SEHNR; CDR2 reads FQNEAQ (reference sequence). CDR3 size: 11 residues. CDR3: CASSFSNEQFF. The DNA for the CDR3 is TGTGCCAGCAGCTTTAGTAATGAGCAGTTCTTC.

In regard to this clone: One junction end disagrees with the germline gene, perhaps due to a read error. CDR3 region: CAGSLEGLSTYEQYF. CDR3 bases: TGTGCCGGCAGCTTAGAGGGACTTTCTACCTACGAGCAGTACTTC. The chain is built from TRBV7-9 and TRBJ2-7; possible D gene TRBD2, 6 bases. The CDR3 loop spans 15 amino acids. Germline-derived CDR1 and CDR2 are SEHNR and FQNEAQ (reference sequence).

This clone has more than one count but fewer than ten. The chain employs TRBV2 and TRBJ1-1; D possibly corresponds to TRBD1 (5 bases). This CDR3 is 14 amino acids long. CDR1 SNHLY and CDR2 FYNNEI come from the germline V gene. Deletions cut 8 bases from V and 7 bases from J, with 20 bases between. Written as DNA, the CDR3 is TGTGCCAGCGGGGGAATAGGGGCTGCGGGTGAAGCTTTCTTT. Its protein product is CASGGIGAAGEAFF.

CDR3 bases: TGTGCCACCCGGGAAGGTAGGAACAATGAGCAGTTCTTC. Protein product: CATREGRNNEQFF. This chain joins TRBV15 and TRBJ2-1; possible D gene TRBD2, 5 bases. Germline assignment: CDR1 LNHNV and CDR2 YYDKDF (reference sequence). The CDR3 covers 13 residues. V dropped 8 bases and J dropped 5 bases, with 13 bases sitting between them. The full variable domain, completed using reference TRBV15 and TRBJ2-1, is DAMVIQNPRYQVTQFGKPVTLSCSQTLNHNVMYWYQQKSSQAPKLLFHYYDKDFNNEADTPDNFQSRRPNTSFCFLDIRSPGLGDTAMYLCATREGRNNEQFFGPGTRLTVL.

The chain has TRBV6-5 and TRBJ2-7, with 7 bases matching TRBD1. Germline V gene lookup returns CDR1 MNHEY and CDR2 SVGAGI. CDR3 length: 14 amino acids. V lost 6 bases, J lost 2 bases, and 7 bases stayed unmatched. CDR3 sequence: CASRVGQAAYEQYF. The CDR3 region has the DNA TGTGCCAGCAGGGTCGGACAGGCCGCCTACGAGCAGTACTTC.

This chain connects TRBV6-5 to TRBJ2-2; D unclear. This CDR3 has 13 amino acids. CDR1 MNHEY and CDR2 SVGAGI come from the germline V gene. V was pared by 5 bases and J by 6 bases, with 10 bases between. DNA for the CDR3: TGTGCCAGCAGTCTACCTCGTCCCGGGGAGCTGTTTTTT. Its protein is CASSLPRPGELFF.

The chain recombines TRBV11-2 with TRBJ1-3; D may be TRBD1 (5 bases). This CDR3 has 15 residues. V lost 3 bases, J lost 4 bases, and 13 bases lay in between. The germline gives CDR1 SGHAT, CDR2 FQNNGV. The DNA for the CDR3 is TGTGCCAGCAGCTTGGAAGGGACGGGCGGAAACACCATATATTTT. Translation gives CASSLEGTGGNTIYF.

The chain joins TRBV6-1 to TRBJ2-5; possible D gene TRBD1, 5 bases. The V gene's germline CDR1 is MNHNS and CDR2 SASEGT. V was pared by 5 bases and J by 5 bases, with 9 bases between. This CDR3 region has 12 residues. CDR3 amino acids: CASSWGLETQYF. CDR3 coding DNA: TGTGCCAGCAGTTGGGGCCTCGAGACCCAGTACTTC.

The rearrangement joins TRBV27 to TRBJ1-1; 10 bases align to TRBD1. Per the germline V gene, CDR1 is MNHEY and CDR2 is SMNVEV (reference sequence). V trimming: 1 base; J trimming: 0 bases; junction bases outside the gene matches: 5. CDR3 length: 17 residues. The chain's CDR3 is CASSLYGQGGVNTEAFF. The CDR3, as DNA: TGTGCCAGCAGTTTATACGGACAGGGGGGAGTGAACACTGAAGCTTTCTTT.

The gene calls are TRBV5-4 and TRBJ2-5; 11 positions agree with TRBD1. Per the germline V gene, CDR1 is SGHNT and CDR2 is YYREEE (reference sequence). After removal of 0 bases from V and 4 bases from J, the junction contained 5 bases not matched to a gene. The CDR3 length is 16 residues. The CDR3 spells CASSLGGQGAGETQYF. For the CDR3, the DNA is TGTGCCAGCAGCTTGGGTGGACAGGGGGCTGGAGAGACCCAGTACTTC.

This clone was found once. The genes are TRBV5-5 and TRBJ2-5, with a weak D call TRBD2 (6 bases). The CDR3 is 14 amino acids. The V gene's germline CDR1 is SGHKS and CDR2 YYEKEE (reference sequence). V was trimmed by 6 bases and J by 6 bases, leaving 18 bases between them. Written as DNA, the CDR3 is TGTGCCAGCAAGGCCTGGGGGGATGCCCAGACCCAGTACTTC. Translation gives CASKAWGDAQTQYF.